The 2 T cell receptor beta chains given below trace back to one sample, sequenced in a study of control samples from healthy donors and cancer patients. Sequencing was performed with immunoSEQ multiplex PCR; in TCRdb, only in-frame clones are kept and a portion is missing. Among approximately 130,000 clones listed, about 87% were seen once. The source material was blood. Receptors originate from a man younger than 40 in good health.

The chain recombines TRBV11-3 with TRBJ1-3, with D unclear. Trimming removed 0 bases from V and 6 bases from J, with 12 bases in between. Germline CDR1 SGHNT, CDR2 YENEEA. The CDR3 consists of 15 residues. The CDR3 sequence: CASSLEGTKENTIYF. CDR3 nucleotide sequence: TGTGCCAGCAGCTTAGAGGGTACCAAGGAAAACACCATATATTTT.

This chain uses TRBV6-5 with TRBJ2-1; 9 bases are shared with TRBD2. V dropped 2 bases and J dropped 8; count of bases not matched to a gene: 7. In germline, CDR1 is MNHEY, CDR2 SVGAGI. The CDR3 covers 15 residues. The CDR3 sequence: CASSYAGGPYDEQFF. CDR3 nucleotides: TGTGCCAGCAGTTACGCGGGGGGGCCTTATGATGAGCAGTTCTTC.